The sequence of this T cell receptor (beta chain) was determined in a study of T cell repertoires in cytomegalovirus infection. In TCRdb, the reads were re-called with MiXCR into one record per CDR3 protein. The sample contains about 900,000 distinct CDR3 sequences, 30% to 40% of which appear only once. This CDR3 has 12 residues. Trimming removed 4 bases from V and 9 bases from J, with 10 bases in between. The germline V gene encodes CDR1 SEHNR and CDR2 FQNEAQ (reference sequence). Note on this clonotype: Its antigen remains unidentified.

This specimen consisted of cultured CD8+ T cells from PBMCs, obtained from culture after CMV antigen stimulation. V usage is TRBV7-9 and J usage is TRBJ2-1; D is possibly TRBD2 (5 bases). The TCR comes from a human donor in good health (CMV status not recorded). Some clones in this sample may be carry-over from other donors' samples. The CDR3 region has the DNA TGTGCCAGCAGCTCAAAGGCGGGTGAGCAGTTCTTC. Translated, it gives CASSSKAGEQFF.